One sample yielded the 15 T cell receptor beta chains listed below, sequenced in a study of radiotherapy plus CTLA-4 blockade in lung cancer. Data came from immunoSEQ multiplex PCR; TCRdb stores just in-frame clones and leaves some out. The data contain 13,000 to 15,000 clones, roughly 72% of them singletons. Sequencing was performed on peripheral blood, taken from a patient treated with radiotherapy plus ipilimumab. The receptors come from a human donor with non-small cell lung cancer whose response to radiotherapy plus ipilimumab could not be evaluated.

The genes are TRBV12-5 and TRBJ2-3; D not resolved. The CDR3 is 11 residues long. The ends were cut back, 7 bases at V and 2 bases at J, with 4 bases in the middle. From germline, CDR1 is LGHNT and CDR2 FRNRAP. The DNA of the CDR3 is TGTGCTAGTGCTATCACAGATACGCAGTATTTT. Amino acids: CASAITDTQYF.

The rearrangement uses TRBV9 and TRBJ2-3, with 8 positions matching TRBD1. CDR1 SGDLS and CDR2 YYNGEE come from the germline V gene. The CDR3 sequence is 16 residues long. V lost 0 bases and J lost 2; bases outside the gene matches: 5. This CDR3 reads CASSVGSGQVTDTQYF. The CDR3 DNA sequence: TGTGCCAGCAGCGTAGGATCGGGACAGGTCACAGATACGCAGTATTTT.

V and J are TRBV6-6 and TRBJ2-1; TRBD1 is a possible D gene (5 bases). CDR1 and CDR2 (germline): MNHNY, SVGAGI (reference sequence). V lost 0 bases and J 6 bases, leaving 15 bases between the germline ends. This CDR3 is built from 16 residues. The CDR3 coding sequence is TGTGCCAGCAGTTACTCGACTCTGGGCACAGGCAATGAGCAGTTCTTC. Protein product: CASSYSTLGTGNEQFF.

The CDR3 bases are TGCGCCAGCAGTGAGTGGGTAGCGGGGTCCACCGGGGAGCTGTTTTTT. Encoded protein: CASSEWVAGSTGELFF. The gene calls are TRBV10-1 and TRBJ2-2, with 8 bases matching TRBD2. With 1 base clipped from V and 4 bases from J, the junction kept 5 bases outside the gene matches. Germline V gene sequence: CDR1 WNHNN, CDR2 SYGVQD (reference sequence). The CDR3 covers 16 residues.

The V gene is TRBV7-2, the J gene TRBJ1-2; D possibly corresponds to TRBD1 (6 bases). Trimming shortened V by 4 bases and J by 8 bases, and 14 bases separated the two germline ends. This CDR3 is 13 amino acids long. Germline CDR1 SGHTA, CDR2 FQGNSA. The CDR3 DNA reads TGTGCCAGCAGCTCAACCACAGGGATCGGCTACACCTTC. Amino acid sequence: CASSSTTGIGYTF.

The chain carries TRBV5-6 and TRBJ1-6; no clear D. The CDR3 has 16 residues. Trimming took off 0 bases at V and 5 bases at J, with 12 bases between the two ends. Germline V gene sequence: CDR1 SGHDT, CDR2 YYEEEE. The CDR3 coding sequence is TGTGCCAGCAGCTTGGCGTGGGCAGAGCATAATTCACCCCTCCACTTT. Amino acid sequence: CASSLAWAEHNSPLHF.

Here the CDR3 reads CASSLGAGSGNTIYF. In DNA, the CDR3 is TGTGCCAGCAGTTTAGGCGCAGGCTCTGGAAACACCATATATTTT. The chain carries TRBV6-5 and TRBJ1-3; no clear D gene. The germline V and J ends were trimmed by 4 bases and 0 bases, with 10 bases remaining between them. This CDR3 region has 15 residues. Germline V gene sequence: CDR1 MNHEY, CDR2 SVGAGI.

The chain is built from TRBV19 and TRBJ2-1; D is ambiguous. Germline CDR1 LNHDA, CDR2 SQIVND (reference sequence). The CDR3 length is 13 residues. The V end was cut by 3 bases, the J end by 8 bases, with 11 bases between. The CDR3 coding sequence is TGTGCCAGTAGTATGAGCTCTGGGCATGAGCAGTTCTTC. Translated, it gives CASSMSSGHEQFF.

V is TRBV18 and J is TRBJ2-3; TRBD1 is a possible D gene (6 bases). The CDR3 runs 17 residues. V lost 6 bases and J 2 bases, leaving 21 bases between the germline ends. Germline-derived CDR1 and CDR2 are KGHSH and LQKENI. The DNA for the CDR3 is TGTGCCAGCTCTCATCATTGGGGGCGCGGATTCACAGATACGCAGTATTTT. Translating it yields CASSHHWGRGFTDTQYF. Full variable domain (remainder filled in from reference TRBV18 and TRBJ2-3): NAGVMQNPRHLVRRRGQEARLRCSPMKGHSHVYWYRQLPEEGLKFMVYLQKENIIDESGMPKERFSAEFPKEGPSILRIQQVVRGDSAAYFCASSHHWGRGFTDTQYFGPGTRLTVL.

The chain uses TRBV5-6 and TRBJ2-1; 10 bases agree with TRBD2. Per the germline V gene, CDR1 is SGHDT and CDR2 is YYEEEE. The junction had 5 bases not matched to a gene; V was cut back by 5 bases and J by 3 bases. CDR3 length equals 15 residues. DNA of the CDR3: TGTGCCAGCAGTGTCCCTAGCGGGGGCTACAATGAGCAGTTCTTC. This codes for CASSVPSGGYNEQFF.

The CDR3 DNA sequence: TGTGCCTGGAGTGTCAGGGTGTACGGGGAGCTGTTTTTT. It translates to CAWSVRVYGELFF. The rearrangement links TRBV30 to TRBJ2-2, with D possibly being TRBD1 (5 bases). Trimming shortened V by 0 bases and J by 7 bases, and 9 bases separated the two germline ends. Per the germline V gene, CDR1 is GTSNPN and CDR2 is SVGIG (reference sequence). The CDR3 runs 13 residues.

The chain joins TRBV30 to TRBJ1-2; 9 bases map to TRBD1. The CDR3 runs 18 residues. Germline lookup yields CDR1 GTSNPN and CDR2 SVGIG (reference sequence). Trimming took 5 bases from V and 2 from J; bases not matched to a gene: 18. As DNA, the CDR3 is TGTGCCTGGTTTCGGGACGTAAAGACAGGGGGAGCCAACTATGGCTACACCTTC. Its protein is CAWFRDVKTGGANYGYTF.

The J gene is TRBJ2-7, the V gene TRBV2; 11 positions agree with TRBD2. V shed 5 bases and J 6 bases; nucleotides not matched to a gene: 6. Germline-derived CDR1 and CDR2 are SNHLY and FYNNEI. CDR3 length equals 14 residues. The CDR3 protein is CASSFSGGAGEQYV. The CDR3 nucleotides are TGTGCCAGCAGTTTTAGCGGGGGGGCGGGCGAGCAGTACGTC.

V usage is TRBV5-4 and J usage is TRBJ2-5, with D perhaps TRBD1 (6 bases). V lost 1 base to trimming and J lost 2 bases, with 12 bases between them. Germline CDR1 is SGHNT and CDR2 is YYREEE (reference sequence). CDR3 size: 15 residues. In DNA form, the CDR3 reads TGTGCCAGCAGCTTGAAGGGTAGGGGGCAAGAGACCCAGTACTTC. This codes for CASSLKGRGQETQYF.

This chain joins TRBV7-2 and TRBJ1-1; maybe TRBD1 (5 bases). CDR3 size: 13 residues. Germline V lookup: CDR1 SGHTA, CDR2 FQGNSA. V was clipped by 1 base and J by 6 bases, with 9 bases between them. The CDR3 nucleotides read TGTGCCAGCAGCTTAGAAAGGGGCGCTGAAGCTTTCTTT. This translates into CASSLERGAEAFF.